The 29 T cell receptor beta chains below were found in one sample sequenced in a study of OX40 agonist ivuxolimab in advanced cancers. Data came from immunoSEQ multiplex PCR; TCRdb stores just in-frame clones and leaves some out. There are around 35,000 clones in the sample; 65% to 80% occur only once, and approximately 10% lies in the top ten. The source was CD4+ or CD8+ T cells sorted from blood, collected in a trial of the OX40 agonist ivuxolimab. These receptors all come from an adult with an advanced solid tumor such as melanoma, head and neck, liver or kidney cancer.

The J gene is TRBJ1-2, the V gene TRBV25-1, with no clear D. CDR1 MGHDK and CDR2 SYGVNS come from the germline V gene. CDR3 length: 13 residues. Trimming pared 4 bases from V and 6 bases from J, leaving 12 bases between. The CDR3 sequence is CASSGRMVDGYTF. In DNA, the CDR3 is TGTGCCAGCAGTGGCCGGATGGTGGATGGCTACACCTTC.

V gene TRBV19 combines with J gene TRBJ1-1; 7 bases map to TRBD1. The CDR3 spans 14 residues. Per the germline V gene, CDR1 is LNHDA and CDR2 is SQIVND (reference sequence). The V and J ends lost 5 bases and 3 bases, in that order; junction bases with no gene match: 6. The CDR3 DNA sequence: TGTGCCAGTAGTCTCGACAGGGCGGACACTGAAGCTTTCTTT. Residues: CASSLDRADTEAFF.

This chain connects TRBV10-2 to TRBJ1-1; the D is unclear. V was shortened by 2 bases and J by 4 bases, with 20 bases between the two germline ends. The CDR3 spans 17 residues. Germline lookup yields CDR1 WSHSY and CDR2 SAAADI. The CDR3 protein is CASSEMVGTTQSTEAFF. CDR3 DNA: TGCGCCAGCAGTGAGATGGTGGGAACAACCCAGTCCACTGAAGCTTTCTTT.

This chain links TRBV19 with TRBJ2-2, with no clear D. The germline CDR1 and CDR2 sequences are LNHDA and SQIVND (reference sequence). The CDR3 consists of 14 residues. The ends were cut back, 3 bases at V and 5 bases at J, with 10 bases in the middle. The CDR3 is CASSIQQLTGELFF. DNA for the CDR3: TGTGCCAGTAGTATCCAACAATTGACCGGGGAGCTGTTTTTT.

CDR3 region: CASSLRDRGADTEAFF. CDR3 nucleotides: TGCGCCAGCAGCTTGAGAGACAGGGGGGCAGACACTGAAGCTTTCTTT. The gene calls are TRBV5-1 and TRBJ1-1; the match to TRBD1 covers 9 bases. The CDR3 extends over 16 amino acids. CDR1 and CDR2 (germline): SGHRS, YFSETQ. The V gene end was trimmed by 1 base and the J gene end by 3 bases; junction bases not matched to a gene: 7.

This chain links TRBV7-2 with TRBJ2-1, with D tentatively TRBD2 (6 bases). Germline V CDR1 and CDR2: SGHTA, FQGNSA. This CDR3 spans 16 amino acids. The germline V and J ends were trimmed by 8 bases and 4 bases, with 21 bases remaining between them. The CDR3, as DNA: TGTGCCAGCTCCGACTACGGGGGTAGTTTGTACAATGAGCAGTTCTTC. Amino acid sequence: CASSDYGGSLYNEQFF. Together with reference TRBV7-2 and TRBJ2-1, the CDR3 gives the full variable domain: GAGVSQSPSNKVTEKGKDVELRCDPISGHTALYWYRQSLGQGLEFLIYFQGNSAPDKSGLPSDRFSAERTGGSVSTLTIQRTQQEDSAVYLCASSDYGGSLYNEQFFGPGTRLTVL.

This clone was seen once. CDR3 sequence (DNA): TGTGCCAGCAGTCCGTTTCCCGATCCTCTCTCCTACAATGAGCAGTTCTTC. Translation gives CASSPFPDPLSYNEQFF. The chain recombines TRBV27 with TRBJ2-1, with D unresolved. Germline assignment: CDR1 MNHEY and CDR2 SMNVEV (reference sequence). V gave up 5 bases and J gave up 0 bases, with 17 bases separating them. The CDR3 totals 17 residues.

This chain links TRBV27 with TRBJ2-1; 7 bases align to TRBD1. The CDR3 runs 15 residues. With 5 bases clipped from V and 3 bases from J, the junction kept 7 bases outside the gene matches. Germline CDR1 reads MNHEY; CDR2 reads SMNVEV (reference sequence). This CDR3 reads CASSPPGQLYNEQFF. As DNA, the CDR3 is TGTGCCAGCAGTCCGCCGGGACAGCTCTACAATGAGCAGTTCTTC.

The chain joins TRBV25-1 to TRBJ1-1; TRBD1 aligns across 8 bases. With V trimmed by 10 bases and J by 3 bases, 4 bases remained unmatched. This CDR3 spans 12 amino acids. In germline, CDR1 is MGHDK, CDR2 SYGVNS. CDR3 region: CATTGDHTEAFF. In DNA, the CDR3 is TGTGCCACGACAGGGGATCACACTGAAGCTTTCTTT. Full variable domain (outside the CDR3, taken from reference TRBV25-1 and TRBJ1-1): EADIYQTPRYLVIGTGKKITLECSQTMGHDKMYWYQQDPGMELHLIHYSYGVNSTEKGDLSSESTVSRIRTEHFPLTLESARPSHTSQYLCATTGDHTEAFFGQGTRLTVV.

The rearrangement joins TRBV29-1 to TRBJ1-2; 7 nucleotides align to TRBD1. Per germline, CDR1 SQVTM and CDR2 ANQGSEA. This CDR3 region has 13 residues. Losses at the gene ends were 6 bases for V and 2 bases for J; bases not matched to a gene: 6. The CDR3 sequence is CSVAGGTNYGYTF. The DNA of the CDR3 is TGCAGCGTGGCAGGGGGAACAAACTATGGCTACACCTTC.

The chain couples TRBV29-1 to TRBJ2-7, with 8 bases matching TRBD1. The junction had 5 bases not matched to a gene; V was cut back by 1 base and J by 6 bases. This CDR3 comprises 13 residues. Looked up from germline, CDR1 is SQVTM and CDR2 is ANQGSEA. The CDR3 DNA follows: TGCAGCGTTGAAGGCAGGGGGCAGGGCGAGCAGTACTTC. Protein: CSVEGRGQGEQYF.

This clone was recorded only once. The chain uses TRBV19 and TRBJ2-5; D might be TRBD1 (6 bases). The CDR3 loop spans 17 amino acids. Per the germline V gene, CDR1 is LNHDA and CDR2 is SQIVND (reference sequence). Between the trimmed V and J ends, which lost 0 bases and 4 bases, there was a span of 18 bases. This CDR3 is CASSIDGLQLGGETQYF. The CDR3 DNA reads TGTGCCAGTAGTATAGACGGATTGCAGCTAGGGGGAGAGACCCAGTACTTC.

This clone qualifies as medium-sized. This chain connects TRBV9 to TRBJ1-1; D gene uncertain. Germline V gene sequence: CDR1 SGDLS, CDR2 YYNGEE. The length of the CDR3 is 13 residues. The V end was cut by 5 bases, the J end by 7 bases, with 15 bases between. For the CDR3, the DNA is TGTGCCAGCAGTGATCGTCCCGTAGGTGAAGCTTTCTTT. Protein product: CASSDRPVGEAFF.

The chain uses TRBV11-2 and TRBJ2-5; D perhaps matches TRBD2 (5 bases). Germline V gene data show CDR1 as SGHAT and CDR2 as FQNNGV. CDR3 length: 13 residues. V was pared by 1 base and J by 4 bases, with 7 bases between. The CDR3 nucleotides are TGTGCCAGCAGCTTAGGGCTAGCAGAGACCCAGTACTTC. Amino acid sequence: CASSLGLAETQYF.

This sequence joins TRBV4-1 and TRBJ2-7, with D perhaps given as TRBD1 or TRBD2 (5 bases each). The V end lost 3 bases, the J end lost 1 base, and 7 bases lay between the germline ends. CDR1 and CDR2 from the germline V gene are MGHRA and YSYEKL. The CDR3 contains 13 residues. CDR3 in amino acids: CASSQGRSYEQYF. The CDR3 nucleotides are TGCGCCAGCAGCCAGGGACGGTCCTACGAGCAGTACTTC.

This clone was seen a handful of times. The chain carries TRBV5-1 and TRBJ1-1, with D possibly matching TRBD1 (5 bases). Trimming stripped 4 bases from V and 1 base from J, with 8 bases between. The CDR3 has 13 residues. Germline CDR1 and CDR2: SGHRS and YFSETQ. The CDR3 region has the DNA TGCGCCAGCAGCGATACAGGGAACACTGAAGCTTTCTTT. It codes for CASSDTGNTEAFF.

The chain links TRBV11-3 to TRBJ2-1, with a tentative D call TRBD2 (7 bases). Germline CDR1 SGHNT, CDR2 YENEEA. Trimming took off 1 base at V and 5 bases at J, with 15 bases between the two ends. The length of the CDR3 is 16 residues. CDR3 sequence reads: CASSLVGAGADNEQFF. The CDR3 DNA follows: TGTGCCAGCAGCTTAGTCGGGGCGGGGGCGGACAATGAGCAGTTCTTC.

The chain joins TRBV6-1 to TRBJ1-2, with no clear D. The germline CDR1 and CDR2 sequences are MNHNS and SASEGT. Trimming took off 2 bases at V and 5 bases at J, with 15 bases between the two ends. This CDR3 is built from 15 residues. The CDR3 DNA is TGTGCCAGCAGTGAACCATGGACGGGGAAATATGGCTACACCTTC. This encodes CASSEPWTGKYGYTF.

The rearrangement uses TRBV7-9 and TRBJ1-1; 7 bases are a match to TRBD1. Per germline, CDR1 SEHNR and CDR2 FQNEAQ (reference sequence). The trim removed 5 bases at V and 1 base at J, leaving 7 bases unmatched. The CDR3 runs to 15 residues. DNA of the CDR3: TGTGCCAGCAGCCCTCCGGGACAGTGGAACACTGAAGCTTTCTTT. Translating gives CASSPPGQWNTEAFF.

This chain joins TRBV2 and TRBJ1-5; 7 positions agree with TRBD1. V lost 5 bases, J lost 3 bases, and 10 bases stayed unmatched. Germline values: CDR1 SNHLY, CDR2 FYNNEI. The CDR3 sequence is 16 residues long. The CDR3 loop is CASSPRGGGLNQPQHF. The CDR3 DNA sequence: TGTGCCAGCAGTCCGAGAGGAGGGGGCCTCAATCAGCCCCAGCATTTT.

By share, this clone counts as medium-sized. The CDR3 sequence is CASSSHDRRGVRSPLHF. The CDR3 DNA follows: TGTGCCAGCAGCTCACATGACAGGAGAGGAGTACGCTCACCCCTCCACTTT. The V call is TRBV7-9, the J call TRBJ1-6, with D possibly being TRBD1 (6 bases). The germline V and J ends were trimmed by 4 bases and 10 bases, with 23 bases remaining between them. This CDR3 contains 17 residues. The germline V gene encodes CDR1 SEHNR and CDR2 FQNEAQ (reference sequence).

This clone appeared a single time. The J gene is TRBJ1-3, the V gene TRBV28; D gene unclear. Deletions cut 7 bases from V and 2 bases from J, with 9 bases between. The CDR3 extends over 13 amino acids. In germline, CDR1 is MDHEN, CDR2 SYDVKM. CDR3 nucleotides: TGTGCCAGCATCGGGTTTCCTGGAAACACCATATATTTT. This translates into CASIGFPGNTIYF.

The V gene is TRBV7-9, the J gene TRBJ1-2; D not resolved. Germline CDR1 is SEHNR and CDR2 is FQNEAQ (reference sequence). V was trimmed by 5 bases and J by 4 bases, leaving 14 bases between them. The CDR3 sequence is 14 residues long. The CDR3 nucleotides read TGTGCCAGCAGCCCCCCAGATTACTTCTATGGCTACACCTTC. This codes for CASSPPDYFYGYTF.

The V and J genes are TRBV30 and TRBJ1-5; TRBD1 matches 7 bases. The junction had 5 bases not matched to a gene; V was cut back by 3 bases and J by 0 bases. The CDR3 is 15 residues long. Germline V lookup: CDR1 GTSNPN, CDR2 SVGIG (reference sequence). The CDR3 nucleotides read TGTGCCTGGAGCGCCGGACAGGTTAGCAATCAGCCCCAGCATTTT. This translates into CAWSAGQVSNQPQHF. The full variable domain, rest sourced from reference TRBV30 and TRBJ1-5, is SQTIHQWPATLVQPVGSPLSLECTVEGTSNPNLYWYRQAAGRGLQLLFYSVGIGQISSEVPQNLSASRPQDRQFILSSKKLLLSDSGFYLCAWSAGQVSNQPQHFGDGTRLSIL.

The genes are TRBV9 and TRBJ2-2, with no clear D. The germline CDR1 and CDR2 sequences are SGDLS and YYNGEE. The CDR3 runs 13 residues. The V end lost 0 bases, the J end lost 3 bases, and 3 bases lay between the germline ends. DNA for the CDR3: TGTGCCAGCAGCGTAGTCGACACCGGGGAGCTGTTTTTT. Protein sequence: CASSVVDTGELFF.

The chain employs TRBV28 and TRBJ2-7; D gene unclear. V was cut by 2 bases and J by 5 bases, with 10 bases left in between. Germline CDR1 and CDR2: MDHEN and SYDVKM. The CDR3 extends over 13 amino acids. The CDR3 reads CASSLTPRNEQYF. The CDR3 nucleotides are TGTGCCAGCAGTTTAACCCCCCGGAACGAGCAGTACTTC.

The rearrangement joins TRBV27 to TRBJ2-5, with TRBD1 identical over 8 bases. The CDR3 is 15 residues long. V shed 5 bases, J shed 1 base, and the junction held 6 bases outside the gene matches. Germline CDR1 reads MNHEY; CDR2 reads SMNVEV (reference sequence). CDR3 loop: CASSNTGGSQETQYF. DNA for the CDR3: TGTGCCAGCAGTAATACAGGGGGTTCCCAAGAGACCCAGTACTTC.

CDR3 nucleotides: TGTGCCAGCAGCGATACAGGGAACCCCCTTGAGCAGTTCTTC. This translates into CASSDTGNPLEQFF. The chain links TRBV9 to TRBJ2-1; D is perhaps TRBD1 (6 bases). V lost 3 bases and J 9 bases, leaving 16 bases between the germline ends. CDR1 SGDLS and CDR2 YYNGEE come from the germline V gene. The CDR3 has 14 amino acids.

The sample holds a few counts of this clone. This chain joins TRBV7-2 and TRBJ1-6; D gene ambiguous. CDR3 length: 15 residues. Trimming stripped 6 bases from V and 4 bases from J, with 13 bases between. The germline CDR1 and CDR2 sequences are SGHTA and FQGNSA. The CDR3 DNA reads as TGTGCCAGCAGAAGTGCGGGAGGTTATAATTCACCCCTCCACTTT. It yields the protein CASRSAGGYNSPLHF.